Shown below are 27 T cell receptor beta chains from a single sample sequenced in a study of long-term antiretroviral therapy in people with HIV. They ran version v3.0 of the immunoSEQ assay at survey level. Data came from immunoSEQ multiplex PCR; TCRdb stores just in-frame clones and leaves some out. The sample contains 20,000 to 30,000 clones, more than 75% of which appear only once. The material sequenced was unsorted PBMCs, taken 4.7 to 5 years after starting antiretroviral therapy. The receptors originated from a man aged 35 to 55 with HIV.

The table lists this clone with a count of one. The chain combines TRBV6-6 with TRBJ2-2, with TRBD1 matching 7 bases. Germline CDR1 reads MNHNY; CDR2 reads SVGAGI (reference sequence). The CDR3 extends over 16 amino acids. Trimming took 6 bases from V and 1 from J; bases not matched to a gene: 8. The CDR3 here is CASSPRGQKNTGELFF. In nucleotides, the CDR3 is TGTGCCAGCAGCCCCCGGGGACAGAAGAACACCGGGGAGCTGTTTTTT.

V gene TRBV19 combines with J gene TRBJ1-1; TRBD1 matches 10 bases. Germline trimming cut 5 bases from V and 1 base from J; bases unmatched to any gene: 7. The CDR3 totals 16 residues. The germline CDR1 and CDR2 sequences are LNHDA and SQIVND (reference sequence). The CDR3 DNA reads TGTGCCAGTAGTGTGACAGGGGGCGCGGGGAACACTGAAGCTTTCTTT. It specifies CASSVTGGAGNTEAFF.

This chain links TRBV18 with TRBJ1-5; no clear D. The germline V gene encodes CDR1 KGHSH and CDR2 LQKENI. Trimming cost V 6 bases and J 1 base, with 10 bases left between them. The CDR3 length is 14 residues. The CDR3 spells CASSPPASNQPQHF. The CDR3 coding sequence is TGTGCCAGCTCCCCGCCCGCCAGCAATCAGCCCCAGCATTTT.

The gene calls are TRBV14 and TRBJ1-1, with a tentative D call TRBD1 (5 bases). Germline CDR1 SGHDN, CDR2 FVKESK. The V end was cut by 4 bases, the J end by 1 base, with 7 bases between. The CDR3 totals 13 residues. CDR3 amino acids: CASSPTANTEAFF. DNA for the CDR3: TGTGCCAGCAGCCCGACAGCGAACACTGAAGCTTTCTTT.

The chain uses TRBV6-6 and TRBJ1-5; 9 positions agree with TRBD1. The germline V gene has CDR1 MNHNY and CDR2 SVGAGI (reference sequence). The CDR3 contains 15 residues. Unmatched junction bases numbered 5, after V lost 4 bases and J lost 4 bases. CDR3 nucleotide sequence: TGTGCCAGCAGTTCCCGGACAGGGGAAAATCAGCCCCAGCATTTT. This translates into CASSSRTGENQPQHF.

The chain is built from TRBV28 and TRBJ1-5, with D tentatively TRBD1 (5 bases). The CDR3 covers 16 residues. Germline CDR1 MDHEN, CDR2 SYDVKM. V was pared by 9 bases and J by 4 bases, with 22 bases between. This CDR3 reads CASQAAGGSRNQPQHF. As DNA, the CDR3 is TGTGCCAGTCAGGCGGCCGGGGGGTCCCGTAATCAGCCCCAGCATTTT.

The chain carries TRBV20-1 and TRBJ2-7; no clear D. This CDR3 is 11 amino acids long. V shed 6 bases and J shed 5 bases, with 11 bases lying between them. Germline V gives CDR1 DFQATT, CDR2 SNEGSKA (reference sequence). The CDR3 sequence is CSAPGWDEQYF. The CDR3 DNA reads as TGCAGTGCCCCAGGCTGGGACGAGCAGTACTTC.

The J gene is TRBJ1-4, the V gene TRBV6-5; 7 positions match TRBD1. V dropped 6 bases and J dropped 8; count of bases not matched to a gene: 3. Germline V gives CDR1 MNHEY, CDR2 SVGAGI. The CDR3 is made up of 12 amino acids. As DNA, the CDR3 is TGTGCCAGCAGGACAGGGAACGAAAAACTGTTTTTT. Its translation is CASRTGNEKLFF.

This rearrangement joins TRBV27 to TRBJ2-1; no clear D gene. The V end lost 3 bases, the J end lost 4 bases, and 7 bases lay between the germline ends. The CDR3 loop spans 13 amino acids. The germline V gene encodes CDR1 MNHEY and CDR2 SMNVEV (reference sequence). The CDR3 DNA is TGTGCCAGCAGTTTGTCCAGTTACAATGAGCAGTTCTTC. Its protein is CASSLSSYNEQFF.

The chain links TRBV18 to TRBJ2-2; no definite D call. Germline V gives CDR1 KGHSH, CDR2 LQKENI. The CDR3 totals 12 residues. V dropped 6 bases and J dropped 6 bases, with 8 bases sitting between them. The CDR3, as DNA: TGTGCCAGCTCCCTCGAGGCCGGGGAGCTGTTTTTT. It yields the protein CASSLEAGELFF.

The rearrangement links TRBV2 to TRBJ2-1; 10 bases align to TRBD1. Germline CDR1 SNHLY, CDR2 FYNNEI. With 6 bases clipped from V and 5 bases from J, the junction kept 4 bases outside the gene matches. This CDR3 has 14 amino acids. The CDR3: CASRGQGWDNEQFF. The CDR3 DNA reads as TGTGCCAGCAGGGGACAGGGGTGGGACAATGAGCAGTTCTTC.

This clone was seen a handful of times. Other nucleotide sequences in the sample specify the same CDR3. The rearrangement uses TRBV20-1 and TRBJ2-1; the D is unclear. Germline V gives CDR1 DFQATT, CDR2 SNEGSKA (reference sequence). This CDR3 has 10 amino acids. The V end was cut by 3 bases, the J end by 8 bases, with 5 bases between. The CDR3 reads CSASDHEQFF. The CDR3 DNA reads TGCAGTGCTAGTGACCATGAGCAGTTCTTC.

The V and J genes are TRBV13 and TRBJ1-4; D possibly corresponds to TRBD1 (6 bases). The ends were cut back, 5 bases at V and 3 bases at J, with 13 bases in the middle. The CDR3 is 15 residues long. The germline V gene encodes CDR1 PRHDT and CDR2 FYEKMQ (reference sequence). CDR3 sequence (DNA): TGTGCCAGCAGCCCCCGGGGGCTAGCTAATGAAAAACTGTTTTTT. It specifies CASSPRGLANEKLFF.

The rearrangement joins TRBV6-6 to TRBJ2-5; 11 bases align to TRBD1. This CDR3 comprises 15 residues. The trim removed 8 bases at V and 4 bases at J, leaving 9 bases unmatched. CDR1 MNHNY and CDR2 SVGAGI come from the germline V gene (reference sequence). This chain's CDR3 is CASSSGDRGAETQYF. CDR3 DNA: TGTGCCAGCTCCTCAGGGGACAGGGGGGCAGAGACCCAGTACTTC.

This rearrangement joins TRBV28 to TRBJ2-2, with D maybe TRBD1 (5 bases). From germline, CDR1 is MDHEN and CDR2 SYDVKM. Between the trimmed V and J ends, which lost 0 bases and 5 bases, there was a span of 13 bases. CDR3 length: 16 amino acids. Here the CDR3 DNA reads TGTGCCAGCAGTTTATGGGCTATGGGGCTAACCGGGGAGCTGTTTTTT. Its translation is CASSLWAMGLTGELFF.

J is TRBJ2-7 and V is TRBV7-9, with a tentative D call TRBD2 (6 bases). Per the germline V gene, CDR1 is SEHNR and CDR2 is FQNEAQ (reference sequence). The CDR3 sequence is 15 residues long. V dropped 4 bases and J dropped 5 bases, with 18 bases sitting between them. This CDR3 reads CASSSGTEGNHEQYF. The CDR3, as DNA: TGTGCCAGCAGCTCCGGTACGGAGGGAAACCACGAGCAGTACTTC.

This chain connects TRBV10-2 to TRBJ2-3; weak D call: TRBD2 (5 bases). V lost 8 bases to trimming and J lost 6 bases, with 18 bases between them. In germline, CDR1 is WSHSY, CDR2 SAAADI. CDR3 length: 14 amino acids. The CDR3 coding sequence is TGCGCCAGCTTTGCGGGCCGCGACTGGGATACGCAGTATTTT. Protein: CASFAGRDWDTQYF.

The J gene is TRBJ2-1, the V gene TRBV18; 7 nucleotides match TRBD1. The CDR3 consists of 16 residues. J gave up 3 bases and V 1 base, and 6 bases lay outside the gene matches. The germline V gene encodes CDR1 KGHSH and CDR2 LQKENI. The CDR3 loop reads CASSPRQGSHYNEQFF. In DNA form, the CDR3 reads TGTGCCAGCTCACCACGACAGGGATCCCACTACAATGAGCAGTTCTTC.

V is TRBV6-5 and J is TRBJ2-1, with TRBD2 matching 11 bases. J lost 6 bases, V lost 6 bases, and 7 bases had no gene match. Germline CDR1 is MNHEY and CDR2 is SVGAGI. The CDR3 consists of 15 residues. The CDR3 sequence: CASRPPGLAANEQFF. CDR3 nucleotides: TGTGCCAGCAGACCCCCGGGACTAGCGGCCAATGAGCAGTTCTTC.

The rearrangement uses TRBV30 and TRBJ2-1; D is undetermined. The CDR3 is made up of 11 amino acids. Trimming stripped 5 bases from V and 4 bases from J, with 6 bases between. CDR1 and CDR2 (germline): GTSNPN, SVGIG (reference sequence). The CDR3 nucleotides are TGTGCCTGGGGTGATTACAATGAGCAGTTCTTC. As protein: CAWGDYNEQFF.

The rearrangement links TRBV28 to TRBJ2-3, with no clear D. The CDR3 consists of 15 residues. The ends were cut back, 1 base at V and 0 bases at J, with 8 bases in the middle. Germline V gene data show CDR1 as MDHEN and CDR2 as SYDVKM. Here the CDR3 DNA reads TGTGCCAGCAGTTTATCTCCAGACAGCACAGATACGCAGTATTTT. Translation gives CASSLSPDSTDTQYF.

V gene TRBV5-6 combines with J gene TRBJ1-5, with D perhaps TRBD1 (5 bases). CDR1 and CDR2 (germline): SGHDT, YYEEEE. V lost 0 bases and J lost 7, with 11 bases in between. CDR3 length equals 14 residues. CDR3 protein: CASSLAGSGQPQHF. The CDR3, as DNA: TGTGCCAGCAGCTTGGCAGGGAGTGGGCAGCCCCAGCATTTT.

This clone was recorded a few times. The chain links TRBV7-6 to TRBJ2-7; D possibly matches TRBD1 or TRBD2 (6 bases each). CDR3 length: 19 amino acids. V was clipped by 1 base and J by 0 bases, with 22 bases between them. Germline V gene lookup returns CDR1 SGHVS and CDR2 FNYEAQ. The CDR3 here is CASSLVGGGQGPSSYEQYF. CDR3 nucleotides: TGTGCCAGCAGCTTAGTGGGGGGCGGGCAGGGGCCGAGCTCCTACGAGCAGTACTTC.

CDR3 in amino acids: CAISEKGWDGYTF. The CDR3 DNA reads as TGTGCCATCAGTGAAAAGGGTTGGGATGGCTACACCTTC. V gene TRBV10-3 combines with J gene TRBJ1-2; D is uncertain. Trimming shortened V by 3 bases and J by 6 bases, and 11 bases separated the two germline ends. Germline values: CDR1 ENHRY, CDR2 SYGVKD. CDR3 length: 13 amino acids.

This chain connects TRBV7-9 to TRBJ1-3; D unclear. Germline V CDR1 and CDR2: SEHNR, FQNEAQ (reference sequence). CDR3 length: 14 amino acids. The V and J ends lost 2 bases and 0 bases respectively, with 5 bases between them. CDR3 DNA sequence: TGTGCCAGCAGCTTAACGAGCTCTGGAAACACCATATATTTT. Amino acid sequence: CASSLTSSGNTIYF.

The rearrangement links TRBV28 to TRBJ2-2; 12 positions match TRBD2. The CDR3 contains 15 residues. Germline V CDR1 and CDR2: MDHEN, SYDVKM. The junction had 6 bases not matched to a gene; V was cut back by 3 bases and J by 10 bases. The CDR3 DNA follows: TGTGCCAGCAGTTTTGCTAGCGGGAGGGTGACGGAGCTGTTTTTT. As protein: CASSFASGRVTELFF.

The chain recombines TRBV18 with TRBJ1-2; 7 bases map to TRBD1. This CDR3 has 12 residues. V gave up 4 bases and J gave up 6 bases; unmatched junction bases: 2. Germline CDR1 KGHSH, CDR2 LQKENI. Written as DNA, the CDR3 is TGTGCCAGCTCACACGGACAGGATGGCTACACCTTC. It codes for CASSHGQDGYTF.